This entry lists 2 T cell receptor beta chains sequenced from one sample in a study of T cells in Graves' hyperthyroidism and ophthalmopathy. Amplification targeted TCR beta CDR3 regions from RNA transcripts. TCR CDR3 underwent first-round RT-PCR with the HTBI primer set. In TCRdb, the multiplex PCR reads were re-called with MiXCR into one record per CDR3 protein. Of under 450,000 distinct CDR3 sequences in the sample, more than 15% are singletons; the top ten hold 11% to 15%. Material: blood. These receptors were obtained from a young woman with Graves' hyperthyroidism.

This clonotype was recorded many times. The rearrangement uses TRBV6-1 and TRBJ2-1, with TRBD2 identical over 9 bases. This CDR3 contains 15 residues. CDR1 is MNHNS and CDR2 is SASEGT in the germline V gene. J gave up 5 bases and V 7 bases, and 9 bases lay outside the gene matches. CDR3 protein: CASTLLGLADNEQFF. For the CDR3, the DNA is TGTGCCAGCACCCTATTGGGACTAGCCGACAATGAGCAGTTCTTC.

This chain uses TRBV18 with TRBJ2-1; 15 nucleotides match TRBD2. The V gene's germline CDR1 is KGHSH and CDR2 LQKENI. Losses at the gene ends were 3 bases for V and 7 bases for J; bases not matched to a gene: 4. The CDR3 runs 16 residues. The CDR3 sequence is CASSPQGTSGGNEQFF. CDR3 DNA sequence: TGTGCCAGCTCACCCCAGGGGACTAGCGGGGGGAATGAGCAGTTCTTC.